The 3 T cell receptor beta chains below come from one sample, sequenced in a study of T cells in Graves' hyperthyroidism and ophthalmopathy. RNA transcripts provided the source from which TCR beta CDR3 regions were amplified. HTBI primers were used for first-round RT-PCR of the TCR CDR3. TCRdb reanalysed the multiplex PCR reads using MiXCR and keeps one entry per CDR3 protein. The repertoire holds approximately 620,000 distinct CDR3 sequences, with about a sixth as singletons. The sample taken for sequencing was blood. The source of these receptors is a woman aged 40 to 50 with Graves' ophthalmopathy.

There are a few counts of this clonotype. This chain uses TRBV5-8 with TRBJ1-3; the match to TRBD1 covers 8 bases. V was pared by 0 bases and J by 7 bases, with 3 bases of the junction left unmatched. Germline V CDR1 and CDR2: SGHTS, YDEGEE. The CDR3 extends over 14 amino acids. CDR3 DNA: TGTGCCAGCAGCTTGGTCAGGGGGCAGAACACCATATATTTT. This sequence encodes CASSLVRGQNTIYF.

This clonotype has just one count. The chain links TRBV5-1 to TRBJ2-3; 11 nucleotides agree with TRBD1. CDR1 is SGHRS and CDR2 is YFSETQ in the germline V gene. The CDR3 is made up of 17 amino acids. The ends lost 0 bases at V and 3 bases at J; junction bases unmatched: 6. DNA for the CDR3: TGCGCCAGCAGCTTGGATGGACAGGGGGCGCGAACAGATACGCAGTATTTT. It codes for CASSLDGQGARTDTQYF. The variable domain in full, completed from reference TRBV5-1 and TRBJ2-3, reads KAGVTQTPRYLIKTRGQQVTLSCSPISGHRSVSWYQQTPGQGLQFLFEYFSETQRNKGNFPGRFSGRQFSNSRSEMNVSTLELGDSALYLCASSLDGQGARTDTQYFGPGTRLTVL.

This clonotype has ten or more counts. The gene calls are TRBV30 and TRBJ1-5, with D perhaps matching TRBD1 (5 bases). Germline values: CDR1 GTSNPN, CDR2 SVGIG (reference sequence). Trimming took off 4 bases at V and 7 bases at J, with 23 bases between the two ends. The CDR3 contains 16 residues. CDR3 bases: TGTGCCTGGACCCCGCAGGCAGGGAATGTCGGGCAGCCCCAGCATTTT. The encoded protein is CAWTPQAGNVGQPQHF.